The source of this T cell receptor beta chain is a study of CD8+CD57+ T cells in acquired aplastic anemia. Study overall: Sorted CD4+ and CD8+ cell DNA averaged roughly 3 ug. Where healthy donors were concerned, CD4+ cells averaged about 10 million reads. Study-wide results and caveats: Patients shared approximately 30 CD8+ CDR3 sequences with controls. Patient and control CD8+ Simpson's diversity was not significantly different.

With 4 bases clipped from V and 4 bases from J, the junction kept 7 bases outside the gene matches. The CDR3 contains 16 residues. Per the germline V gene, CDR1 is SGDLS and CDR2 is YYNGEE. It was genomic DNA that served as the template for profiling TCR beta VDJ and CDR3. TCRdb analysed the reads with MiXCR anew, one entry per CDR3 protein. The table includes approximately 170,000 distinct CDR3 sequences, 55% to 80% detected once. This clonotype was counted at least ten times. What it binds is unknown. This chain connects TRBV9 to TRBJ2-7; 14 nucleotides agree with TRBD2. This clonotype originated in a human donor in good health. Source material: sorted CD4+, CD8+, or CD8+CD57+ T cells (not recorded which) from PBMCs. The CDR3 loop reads CASSLGTSGSSYEQYF. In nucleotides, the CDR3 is TGTGCCAGCAGCCTCGGGACTAGCGGGAGTTCGTACGAGCAGTACTTC.